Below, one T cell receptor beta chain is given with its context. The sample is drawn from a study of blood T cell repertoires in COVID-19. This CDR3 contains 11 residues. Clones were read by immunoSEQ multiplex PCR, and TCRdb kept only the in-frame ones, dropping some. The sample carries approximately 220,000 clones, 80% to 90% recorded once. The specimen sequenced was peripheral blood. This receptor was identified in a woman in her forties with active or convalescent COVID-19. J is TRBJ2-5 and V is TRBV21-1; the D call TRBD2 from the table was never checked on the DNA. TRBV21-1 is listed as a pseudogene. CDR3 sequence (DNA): TGTGCCAGCAGCAATATTAAGACCCAGTACTTC. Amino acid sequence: CASSNIKTQYF.